Each of the 5 T cell receptor beta chains below was sequenced from the same sample in a study of OX40 agonist ivuxolimab in advanced cancers. Assay used: immunoSEQ multiplex PCR; TCRdb lists only in-frame clones, some missing. The sample has about 50,000 clones, approximately 89% seen once. Sequenced material: CD4+ or CD8+ T cells sorted from blood, taken in a trial of the OX40 agonist ivuxolimab. The receptors shown here come from an adult with an advanced solid tumor such as melanoma, head and neck, liver or kidney cancer.

This rearrangement joins TRBV4-1 to TRBJ2-5, with D perhaps TRBD2 (6 bases). This CDR3 has 14 amino acids. Looked up from germline, CDR1 is MGHRA and CDR2 is YSYEKL. The V end lost 1 base, the J end lost 4 bases, and 10 bases lay between the germline ends. As DNA, the CDR3 is TGCGCCAGCAGCCAAGTGGCGGGGTTAGAGACCCAGTACTTC. Translation gives CASSQVAGLETQYF.

The chain links TRBV6-6 to TRBJ2-5; 8 bases are a match to TRBD1. V shed 8 bases, J shed 4 bases, and the junction held 9 bases outside the gene matches. The germline V gene has CDR1 MNHNY and CDR2 SVGAGI (reference sequence). The CDR3 covers 14 residues. The DNA for the CDR3 is TGTGCCAGCGGTTGGACAGGGTCACCAGAGACCCAGTACTTC. It is translated as CASGWTGSPETQYF.

This chain joins TRBV30 and TRBJ2-2; the D is unclear. The V and J ends lost 1 base and 6 bases respectively, with 3 bases between them. CDR1 GTSNPN and CDR2 SVGIG come from the germline V gene (reference sequence). This CDR3 is 11 amino acids long. CDR3 amino acids: CAWSAAGELFF. Written as DNA, the CDR3 is TGTGCCTGGAGTGCCGCCGGGGAGCTGTTTTTT.

The chain links TRBV30 to TRBJ2-4; D gene unclear. Germline CDR1 reads GTSNPN; CDR2 reads SVGIG (reference sequence). V gave up 0 bases and J gave up 8 bases, with 11 bases separating them. CDR3 length: 13 amino acids. CDR3 bases: TGTGCCTGGAGTGTAGTGCCCGGTGACATTCAGTACTTC. Translation gives CAWSVVPGDIQYF.

The V gene is TRBV9, the J gene TRBJ2-5; 7 bases align to TRBD1. The CDR3 runs 15 residues. V trimming: 4 bases; J trimming: 4 bases; junction bases outside the gene matches: 10. CDR1 is SGDLS, CDR2 YYNGEE, per germline. The CDR3 is CASSPPGRGLETQYF. CDR3 bases: TGTGCCAGCAGCCCCCCCGGCAGGGGGTTAGAGACCCAGTACTTC.